This T cell receptor beta chain was sequenced in a study of blood T cell repertoires in COVID-19. About the research overall: The United States, Italy and Spain supplied acute and convalescent COVID-19 samples.

Trimming took off 7 bases at V and 1 base at J, with 10 bases between the two ends. CDR3 size: 13 residues. CDR1 is MNHEY and CDR2 is SVGAGI in the germline V gene. How the authors handled the data: Reference gene primer amplification in the assay estimated nucleated cell counts. Profiling relied on immunoSEQ multiplex PCR, and the TCRdb table lists in-frame clones only, not all of them. V and J calls and clone size are those listed in that table; D and trimming were worked out from the DNA. The sample has approximately 80,000 clones, approximately 85% seen once. The sample consisted of peripheral blood. This TCR derives from a woman aged 80 or over with COVID-19, enrolled during active disease. This chain connects TRBV6-5 to TRBJ1-2, with D unresolved. The CDR3 sequence is CASTPSGNYGYTF. The CDR3 DNA is TGTGCCAGCACCCCGTCCGGTAACTATGGCTACACCTTC.